This TCR beta chain was profiled in a study of T cells in Graves' hyperthyroidism and ophthalmopathy. Study-wide results and limits: Most thyroid clonotypes expanded above 0.001 appeared in blood too.

Concerning this clonotype itself: Its target is not known.

When ophthalmopathy did not progress within 18 months, Graves' hyperthyroidism was considered stable. Authors of the study amplified TCR beta CDR3 regions from RNA transcripts. The HTBI primer set drove a first-round RT-PCR of the TCR CDR3. TCRdb reanalysed the multiplex PCR reads using MiXCR and keeps one entry per CDR3 protein. Of approximately 640,000 distinct CDR3 sequences listed, around 16% are singletons. CDR1 MGHRA and CDR2 YSYEKL come from the germline V gene. The CDR3 length is 16 residues. Trimming took off 2 bases at V and 0 bases at J, with 14 bases between the two ends. The clonotype was recovered from a middle-aged man with Graves' hyperthyroidism. The sample was blood. V is TRBV4-1 and J is TRBJ2-7, with D tentatively TRBD1 (6 bases). Here the CDR3 DNA reads TGCGCCAGCAGCCAAATGGACCTACAGGGCTCCTACGAGCAGTACTTC. Protein product: CASSQMDLQGSYEQYF.